What follows are 30 T cell receptor beta chains derived from one specimen sequenced in a study of CD8 T cells in Susac syndrome. RNA in amounts of roughly 0.5 to 1 ug was reverse transcribed with random hexamers. One entry per CDR3 protein results from TCRdb running MiXCR on the immunoSEQ multiplex PCR reads. The sample includes approximately 300,000 distinct CDR3 sequences, 70% to 90% of them seen just once. The sample taken for sequencing was CD8+ T cells from PBMCs. Receptors were obtained from a human donor with multiple sclerosis.

This rearrangement joins TRBV29-1 to TRBJ2-1; D is unresolved. The CDR3 extends over 13 amino acids. Germline V gene sequence: CDR1 SQVTM, CDR2 ANQGSEA. With 1 base removed from V and 2 bases from J, the gap between germline ends came to 6 bases. CDR3 bases: TGCAGCGTTGAAGGAGACGCCTACAATGAGCAGTTCTTC. This gives the protein CSVEGDAYNEQFF.

This chain joins TRBV12-3 or TRBV12-4 and TRBJ2-1; TRBD2 aligns across 8 bases. The CDR3 consists of 17 residues. The ends lost 5 bases at V and 2 bases at J; junction bases unmatched: 11. The CDR3 nucleotides read TGTGCCAGCAGTCCCGACCTAACTAGCGGTACCTACAATGAGCAGTTCTTC. Translation: CASSPDLTSGTYNEQFF.

V is TRBV3-1 and J is TRBJ2-3; D not resolved. V was cut by 0 bases and J by 0 bases, with 7 bases left in between. Germline V lookup: CDR1 LGHDT, CDR2 YNNKEL (reference sequence). CDR3 length equals 15 residues. In DNA, the CDR3 is TGTGCCAGCAGCCAAGATGTCCCTAGCACAGATACGCAGTATTTT. This gives the protein CASSQDVPSTDTQYF.

V and J are TRBV4-3 and TRBJ1-4; D unresolved. The CDR3 length is 16 residues. Germline values: CDR1 LGHNA, CDR2 YSLEER. V lost 0 bases, J lost 0 bases, and 8 bases lay in between. In DNA form, the CDR3 reads TGCGCCAGCAGCCAAGATCCCATTGCAACTAATGAAAAACTGTTTTTT. Translated: CASSQDPIATNEKLFF.

CDR3 coding DNA: TGTGCCAGCATTCACCGGGACTCCGAGAACACCGGGGAGCTGTTTTTT. Its protein is CASIHRDSENTGELFF. This sequence joins TRBV28 and TRBJ2-2, with a tentative D call TRBD2 (6 bases). Germline V gene lookup returns CDR1 MDHEN and CDR2 SYDVKM. There are 16 residues in the CDR3. With 7 bases removed from V and 1 base from J, the gap between germline ends came to 16 bases. Variable domain in full (rest from reference TRBV28 and TRBJ2-2): DVKVTQSSRYLVKRTGEKVFLECVQDMDHENMFWYRQDPGLGLRLIYFSYDVKMKEKGDIPEGYSVSREKKERFSLILESASTNQTSMYLCASIHRDSENTGELFFGEGSRLTVL.

The chain combines TRBV27 with TRBJ1-2, with 7 bases aligning to TRBD1. V lost 8 bases and J lost 4; bases outside the gene matches: 7. The CDR3 contains 13 residues. Per germline, CDR1 MNHEY and CDR2 SMNVEV (reference sequence). CDR3 sequence (DNA): TGTGCCAGCGCGCGGTCAGGGGGCTATGGCTACACCTTC. It translates to CASARSGGYGYTF.

The chain links TRBV27 to TRBJ2-1; 10 positions agree with TRBD1. Germline V gene sequence: CDR1 MNHEY, CDR2 SMNVEV (reference sequence). The length of the CDR3 is 15 residues. Unmatched junction bases numbered 8, after V lost 5 bases and J lost 7 bases. The CDR3 region has the DNA TGTGCCAGCAGTCCGCGGACAGGGGGTATGAATGAGCAGTTCTTC. This translates into CASSPRTGGMNEQFF.

This clonotype was detected once. This rearrangement joins TRBV7-2 to TRBJ2-7, with TRBD2 as a possible D gene (6 bases). Trimming cost V 5 bases and J 3 bases, with 14 bases left between them. The length of the CDR3 is 14 residues. Germline V gives CDR1 SGHTA, CDR2 FQGNSA. CDR3 DNA sequence: TGTGCCAGCAGCCGTCGCGGAGGGAGCTACGAGCAGTACTTC. It encodes CASSRRGGSYEQYF. The entire variable domain, with the rest obtained from reference TRBV7-2 and TRBJ2-7, is as follows: GAGVSQSPSNKVTEKGKDVELRCDPISGHTALYWYRQSLGQGLEFLIYFQGNSAPDKSGLPSDRFSAERTGGSVSTLTIQRTQQEDSAVYLCASSRRGGSYEQYFGPGTRLTVT.

This clonotype occurred once. The chain couples TRBV7-2 to TRBJ1-1; 8 bases align to TRBD1. V gave up 1 base and J gave up 4 bases; unmatched junction bases: 5. CDR3 length equals 15 residues. From germline, CDR1 is SGHTA and CDR2 FQGNSA. The CDR3 loop is CASSLETGVGTEAFF. Written as DNA, the CDR3 is TGTGCCAGCAGCTTAGAGACAGGGGTGGGCACTGAAGCTTTCTTT.

The gene calls are TRBV6-5 and TRBJ2-1; 7 bases fit TRBD2. CDR1 and CDR2 (germline): MNHEY, SVGAGI. V gave up 1 base and J gave up 6 bases; unmatched junction bases: 12. The CDR3 runs 17 residues. CDR3 DNA: TGTGCCAGCAGTTACTTCGTAGACGCGGGAGTTGTCAATGAGCAGTTCTTC. It specifies CASSYFVDAGVVNEQFF.

The genes are TRBV12-3 or TRBV12-4 and TRBJ2-2; 7 bases align to TRBD2. V lost 7 bases, J lost 3 bases, and 8 bases stayed unmatched. The CDR3 sequence is 15 residues long. In DNA form, the CDR3 reads TGTGCCAGCATCTCCCCCCGGGGGGACACCGGGGAGCTGTTTTTT. This encodes CASISPRGDTGELFF.

This chain uses TRBV4-1 with TRBJ2-1, with D maybe TRBD2 (5 bases). This CDR3 is 15 amino acids long. The germline CDR1 and CDR2 sequences are MGHRA and YSYEKL. Trimming left V 3 bases short and J 7 bases short, with 16 bases between. The CDR3 coding sequence is TGCGCCAGCAGCCACATAGAGGGCCTATCGAATGAGCAGTTCTTC. Encoded protein: CASSHIEGLSNEQFF.

The chain links TRBV7-9 to TRBJ2-7; no clear D. Trimming stripped 5 bases from V and 0 bases from J, with 17 bases between. CDR1 and CDR2 from the germline V gene are SEHNR and FQNEAQ (reference sequence). CDR3 size: 16 residues. This CDR3 is CASSTSLSLSSYEQYF. The CDR3 DNA is TGTGCCAGCAGCACAAGTTTGTCCCTGAGCTCCTACGAGCAGTACTTC.

The V call is TRBV5-4, the J call TRBJ2-1; TRBD2 agrees at 12 bases. Germline CDR1 is SGHNT and CDR2 is YYREEE (reference sequence). The CDR3 is made up of 16 amino acids. The V segment lost 3 bases and the J segment 3 bases; nucleotides outside the gene matches: 4. CDR3 loop: CASSSGLAGNYNEQFF. CDR3 coding DNA: TGTGCCAGCAGCTCCGGACTAGCGGGGAACTACAATGAGCAGTTCTTC.

The rearrangement links TRBV12-3 or TRBV12-4 to TRBJ2-7; TRBD1 agrees at 9 bases. The CDR3 runs 12 residues. V was pared by 6 bases and J by 5 bases, with 2 bases of the junction left unmatched. The CDR3 DNA reads as TGTGCCAGCAGCCGGACAGGGGACGAGCAGTACTTC. Amino acid sequence: CASSRTGDEQYF.

The chain carries TRBV28 and TRBJ2-7; D ambiguous. V lost 5 bases and J lost 3, with 8 bases in between. CDR3 length equals 12 residues. Looked up from germline, CDR1 is MDHEN and CDR2 is SYDVKM. CDR3 protein: CASSLGNYEQYF. The CDR3 nucleotides read TGTGCCAGCAGTCTCGGAAACTACGAGCAGTACTTC. Supplemented by reference TRBV28 and TRBJ2-7, the full variable domain reads DVKVTQSSRYLVKRTGEKVFLECVQDMDHENMFWYRQDPGLGLRLIYFSYDVKMKEKGDIPEGYSVSREKKERFSLILESASTNQTSMYLCASSLGNYEQYFGPGTRLTVT.

This clonotype was observed a single time. CDR3 DNA: TGTGCCAGCAGGACATCAGGGGAGGCCTACGAGCAGTACTTC. Protein sequence: CASRTSGEAYEQYF. The chain carries TRBV6-1 and TRBJ2-7; D is perhaps TRBD1 or TRBD2 (6 bases each). Per germline, CDR1 MNHNS and CDR2 SASEGT. The V end was cut by 6 bases, the J end by 2 bases, with 14 bases between. The CDR3 runs to 14 residues.

The V and J genes are TRBV11-1 and TRBJ2-5, with D perhaps given as TRBD1 or TRBD2 (5 bases each). V lost 2 bases and J lost 7, with 14 bases in between. CDR3 size: 14 residues. Germline V gene lookup returns CDR1 SGHAT and CDR2 FQDESV (reference sequence). CDR3 in DNA: TGTGCCAGCAGCTTATCAGGGCGGGCGGCGACCCAGTACTTC. Amino acid sequence: CASSLSGRAATQYF.

The chain carries TRBV19 and TRBJ1-1; no definite D call. V lost 4 bases and J 5 bases, leaving 23 bases between the germline ends. Germline V CDR1 and CDR2: LNHDA, SQIVND (reference sequence). This CDR3 comprises 17 residues. The CDR3 here is CASSTQPEGAGRTEAFF. In DNA form, the CDR3 reads TGTGCCAGTAGTACCCAACCCGAGGGCGCGGGGAGGACTGAAGCTTTCTTT. The variable domain in full, with the rest retrieved from reference TRBV19 and TRBJ1-1, is DGGITQSPKYLFRKEGQNVTLSCEQNLNHDAMYWYRQDPGQGLRLIYYSQIVNDFQKGDIAEGYSVSREKKESFPLTVTSAQKNPTAFYLCASSTQPEGAGRTEAFFGQGTRLTVV.

Only a few counts were recorded for this clonotype. The gene calls are TRBV29-1 and TRBJ2-7, with 7 bases fitting TRBD1. Germline V lookup: CDR1 SQVTM, CDR2 ANQGSEA. V lost 6 bases, J lost 3 bases, and 8 bases stayed unmatched. There are 13 residues in the CDR3. The chain's CDR3 is CSVLGTENYEQYF. In nucleotides, the CDR3 is TGCAGCGTCCTCGGGACAGAAAACTACGAGCAGTACTTC.

The chain carries TRBV9 and TRBJ2-5, with 7 nucleotides matching TRBD1. This CDR3 comprises 15 residues. V shed 4 bases and J 4 bases; nucleotides not matched to a gene: 10. The germline CDR1 and CDR2 sequences are SGDLS and YYNGEE. The CDR3 loop reads CASSPQTGISETQYF. The CDR3 DNA sequence: TGTGCCAGCAGCCCCCAGACAGGGATCTCAGAGACCCAGTACTTC.

The chain carries TRBV20-1 and TRBJ2-7; 9 bases line up with TRBD2. The V and J ends lost 1 base and 3 bases, in that order; junction bases with no gene match: 10. The germline V gene has CDR1 DFQATT and CDR2 SNEGSKA (reference sequence). The CDR3 covers 16 residues. CDR3 DNA: TGCAGTGCTAGAGCCCTGACTAGCGGAGAAAACTACGAGCAGTACTTC. The encoded protein is CSARALTSGENYEQYF.

This sequence joins TRBV19 and TRBJ1-1; possibly TRBD1 for D (6 bases). The V end lost 4 bases, the J end lost 1 base, and 13 bases lay between the germline ends. There are 15 residues in the CDR3. The V gene's germline CDR1 is LNHDA and CDR2 SQIVND (reference sequence). CDR3 DNA: TGTGCCAGTAGTAGTGCAGGGGCCGGGAACACTGAAGCTTTCTTT. Translation: CASSSAGAGNTEAFF. Filled out from reference TRBV19 and TRBJ1-1, the complete variable domain reads DGGITQSPKYLFRKEGQNVTLSCEQNLNHDAMYWYRQDPGQGLRLIYYSQIVNDFQKGDIAEGYSVSREKKESFPLTVTSAQKNPTAFYLCASSSAGAGNTEAFFGQGTRLTVV.

The table lists this clonotype with a count of one. The chain employs TRBV28 and TRBJ2-7; D possibly matches TRBD1 or TRBD2 (6 bases each). CDR3 length equals 19 residues. CDR1 and CDR2 from the germline V gene are MDHEN and SYDVKM. V lost 6 bases, J lost 1 base, and 28 bases lay in between. The CDR3 protein is CASRGPRGGPVVVSYEQYF. DNA for the CDR3: TGTGCCAGCAGGGGCCCCAGAGGGGGGCCCGTGGTTGTGTCCTACGAGCAGTACTTC. The whole variable domain, remainder taken from reference TRBV28 and TRBJ2-7, is DVKVTQSSRYLVKRTGEKVFLECVQDMDHENMFWYRQDPGLGLRLIYFSYDVKMKEKGDIPEGYSVSREKKERFSLILESASTNQTSMYLCASRGPRGGPVVVSYEQYFGPGTRLTVT.

This clonotype was seen a handful of times. The rearrangement links TRBV28 to TRBJ2-7; 7 bases align to TRBD1. The CDR3 loop spans 13 amino acids. Germline V CDR1 and CDR2: MDHEN, SYDVKM. Trimming took 6 bases from V and 6 from J; bases not matched to a gene: 8. Written as DNA, the CDR3 is TGTGCCAGCAGGGTGACAGGGCTGGTCGAGCAGTACTTC. The encoded protein is CASRVTGLVEQYF.

This chain connects TRBV4-3 to TRBJ1-2; TRBD1 is a possible D gene (5 bases). Trimming cost V 0 bases and J 8 bases, with 16 bases left between them. Per germline, CDR1 LGHNA and CDR2 YSLEER. The CDR3 runs to 15 residues. CDR3 sequence: CASSQEEGRVLGYTF. CDR3 bases: TGCGCCAGCAGCCAAGAAGAGGGCAGGGTCTTGGGCTACACCTTC.

The rearrangement joins TRBV2 to TRBJ2-2; D is perhaps TRBD2 (6 bases). Looked up from germline, CDR1 is SNHLY and CDR2 is FYNNEI. V was clipped by 6 bases and J by 1 base, with 12 bases between them. This CDR3 contains 15 residues. CDR3 residues: CASRFVGGNTGELFF. In nucleotides, the CDR3 is TGTGCCAGCAGGTTCGTGGGAGGGAACACCGGGGAGCTGTTTTTT.

The rearrangement links TRBV24-1 to TRBJ1-5, with unresolved D. V lost 5 bases to trimming and J lost 4 bases, with 5 bases between them. The CDR3 totals 12 residues. Germline lookup yields CDR1 KGHDR and CDR2 SFDVKD. CDR3 in DNA: TGTGCCACCAGTGTTGGTAATCAGCCCCAGCATTTT. Its translation: CATSVGNQPQHF.

The DNA for the CDR3 is TGTGCCAGCAGTTTCTTCTTCGGCACTGAAGCTTTCTTT. Residues: CASSFFFGTEAFF. The J gene is TRBJ1-1, the V gene TRBV27; D unresolved. Germline V gene data show CDR1 as MNHEY and CDR2 as SMNVEV (reference sequence). Between the trimmed V and J ends, which lost 3 bases and 4 bases, there was a span of 9 bases. This CDR3 is 13 amino acids long.

There are a few counts of this clonotype. The chain has TRBV7-9 and TRBJ2-3; the D is unclear. V shed 5 bases and J shed 2 bases, with 8 bases lying between them. The length of the CDR3 is 13 residues. Germline V gene data show CDR1 as SEHNR and CDR2 as FQNEAQ (reference sequence). The CDR3 here is CASSPGLTDTQYF. CDR3 bases: TGTGCCAGCAGCCCCGGCCTCACAGATACGCAGTATTTT.